These 21 T cell receptor beta chains were all obtained from the same sample, sequenced in a study of PD-1 blockade in classical Hodgkin lymphoma. The protocol was immunoSEQ multiplex PCR, while the TCRdb copy is restricted to in-frame clones and leaves out a portion. The table includes some 90,000 clones, more than 80% detected once. Time point noted: cycle 4 day 1 (C4D1), after 5 to 7 weeks of nivolumab. Each patient relapsed following autologous stem cell transplantation, and prior brentuximab vedotin exposure differed. The specimen comprised peripheral blood mononuclear cells (PBMCs), sampled before the fourth cycle of nivolumab. The receptor set was obtained from a human donor with classical Hodgkin lymphoma.

V is TRBV18 and J is TRBJ2-1; D unclear. Per germline, CDR1 KGHSH and CDR2 LQKENI. This CDR3 has 13 residues. The V end lost 8 bases, the J end lost 8 bases, and 16 bases lay between the germline ends. CDR3 in DNA: TGTGCCAGCAAAGATGTTGAGTGGGATGAGCAGTTCTTC. Its translation is CASKDVEWDEQFF.

The V gene is TRBV7-8, the J gene TRBJ1-2, with a weak D call TRBD1 (5 bases). Trimming pared 4 bases from V and 0 bases from J, leaving 21 bases between. This CDR3 is 18 amino acids long. Germline lookup yields CDR1 SGHVS and CDR2 FQNEAQ. The CDR3 DNA is TGTGCCAGCAGCTCCCTACCCCCCGGGGCCGGATCTAACTATGGCTACACCTTC. Translation: CASSSLPPGAGSNYGYTF.

This clone was seen more than once but under ten times. The chain recombines TRBV7-9 with TRBJ1-2, with D possibly being TRBD1 (6 bases). CDR3 length equals 16 residues. Trimming left V 0 bases short and J 4 bases short, with 15 bases between. Germline loops: CDR1 SEHNR, CDR2 FQNEAQ (reference sequence). In DNA, the CDR3 is TGTGCCAGCAGCTTAGCGGGAGTTGAGGGGGTCTATGGCTACACCTTC. It is translated as CASSLAGVEGVYGYTF.

The rearrangement links TRBV28 to TRBJ1-5; 8 bases map to TRBD1. This CDR3 region has 16 residues. Germline V gene lookup returns CDR1 MDHEN and CDR2 SYDVKM. Unmatched junction bases numbered 14, after V lost 6 bases and J lost 7 bases. Here the CDR3 reads CASSRAGTGGKQPQHF. As DNA, the CDR3 is TGTGCCAGCAGCCGAGCAGGGACAGGAGGAAAACAGCCCCAGCATTTT.

The chain uses TRBV19 and TRBJ2-5; 12 nucleotides line up with TRBD2. Germline values: CDR1 LNHDA, CDR2 SQIVND (reference sequence). The CDR3 is 14 amino acids. Trimming removed 7 bases from V and 7 bases from J; junction bases left unmatched: 7. The CDR3 spells CASMASGRVGTQYF. The CDR3 DNA sequence: TGTGCCAGTATGGCTAGCGGGAGGGTTGGGACCCAGTACTTC.

This chain links TRBV6-4 with TRBJ2-2; 9 positions agree with TRBD2. This CDR3 contains 15 residues. Germline assignment: CDR1 MRHNA and CDR2 SNTAGT. The V and J ends lost 5 bases and 0 bases, in that order; junction bases with no gene match: 1. The CDR3 DNA reads as TGTGCCAGCAGTCTAGCGGGGACGAACACCGGGGAGCTGTTTTTT. This gives the protein CASSLAGTNTGELFF.

V is TRBV6-5 and J is TRBJ2-5; D possibly corresponds to TRBD2 (7 bases). The CDR3 is made up of 16 amino acids. CDR1 MNHEY and CDR2 SVGAGI come from the germline V gene. V was cut by 2 bases and J by 9 bases, with 22 bases left in between. The CDR3 DNA follows: TGTGCCAGCAGTTACGTTGGAAATAGGGGGGGCACGGCCCAGTACTTC. Its translation: CASSYVGNRGGTAQYF.

The rearrangement links TRBV27 to TRBJ2-1; D ambiguous. Trimming removed 9 bases at V and 4 bases at J, with 7 bases between. The CDR3 runs 11 residues. The germline CDR1 and CDR2 sequences are MNHEY and SMNVEV (reference sequence). CDR3 sequence (DNA): TGTGCCAGTAAAGGGTACAATGAGCAGTTCTTC. It specifies CASKGYNEQFF.

The genes are TRBV6-5 and TRBJ1-3; the match to TRBD1 covers 7 bases. The CDR3 consists of 15 residues. From germline, CDR1 is MNHEY and CDR2 SVGAGI. V was clipped by 5 bases and J by 2 bases; unmatched bases: 6. DNA for the CDR3: TGTGCCAGCAGTAGACAGGGTGCGGCTGGAAACACCATATATTTT. It yields the protein CASSRQGAAGNTIYF.

The chain joins TRBV18 to TRBJ2-1, with unresolved D. In germline, CDR1 is KGHSH, CDR2 LQKENI. The length of the CDR3 is 11 residues. V was trimmed by 2 bases and J by 6 bases, leaving 2 bases between them. The CDR3, as DNA: TGTGCCAGCTCACCAGTCAATGAGCAGTTCTTC. Translation: CASSPVNEQFF.

The V gene is TRBV9, the J gene TRBJ2-3; D call uncertain. The CDR3 spans 15 residues. In germline, CDR1 is SGDLS, CDR2 YYNGEE. Trimming pared 4 bases from V and 6 bases from J, leaving 18 bases between. CDR3 protein: CASSPEAVRVDTQYF. CDR3 nucleotides: TGTGCCAGCAGCCCCGAGGCGGTCCGGGTGGATACGCAGTATTTT.

The V call is TRBV5-1, the J call TRBJ1-1; a possible D gene is TRBD1 (5 bases). This CDR3 is 14 amino acids long. The germline gives CDR1 SGHRS, CDR2 YFSETQ. Trimming pared 0 bases from V and 4 bases from J, leaving 10 bases between. In DNA form, the CDR3 reads TGCGCCAGCAGCTTGGTTCAGGGCGGCACTGAAGCTTTCTTT. This codes for CASSLVQGGTEAFF.

This sequence joins TRBV5-1 and TRBJ2-1, with 10 bases that match TRBD2. The V gene's germline CDR1 is SGHRS and CDR2 YFSETQ. V dropped 4 bases and J dropped 4; count of bases not matched to a gene: 5. The CDR3 runs to 15 residues. CDR3 sequence (DNA): TGCGCCAGCAGCGATACTAGCGGGGCATACAATGAGCAGTTCTTC. This translates into CASSDTSGAYNEQFF.

The CDR3 sequence: CASSELGDNNEQFF. In nucleotides, the CDR3 is TGTGCCAGCAGTGAATTGGGGGACAACAATGAGCAGTTCTTC. J is TRBJ2-1 and V is TRBV2; a weak D match, TRBD1 (6 bases). V was shortened by 2 bases and J by 5 bases, with 10 bases between the two germline ends. Germline V gene lookup returns CDR1 SNHLY and CDR2 FYNNEI. The CDR3 runs to 14 residues.

In its sample, this clone was seen many times. The chain joins TRBV2 to TRBJ1-2; 9 bases agree with TRBD1. The CDR3 sequence is 13 residues long. In germline, CDR1 is SNHLY, CDR2 FYNNEI. The trim removed 8 bases at V and 2 bases at J, leaving 3 bases unmatched. The CDR3 region has the DNA TGTGCCAGCCTCGGACAGGGGAACTATGGCTACACCTTC. Translation: CASLGQGNYGYTF.

The CDR3: CASSEFGVGAGRSGYTF. The DNA of the CDR3 is TGTGCCAGCAGTGAATTTGGGGTTGGGGCAGGGCGAAGCGGCTACACCTTC. This chain uses TRBV2 with TRBJ1-2; possible D gene TRBD1, 5 bases. The CDR3 sequence is 17 residues long. The germline gives CDR1 SNHLY, CDR2 FYNNEI. With 2 bases removed from V and 8 bases from J, the gap between germline ends came to 24 bases.

The CDR3 sequence is CASSGRTRSRNEQFF. CDR3 nucleotide sequence: TGTGCCAGCAGCGGGAGGACTAGAAGCCGCAATGAGCAGTTCTTC. J is TRBJ2-1 and V is TRBV7-2; the match to TRBD2 covers 7 bases. The CDR3 is made up of 15 amino acids. V lost 5 bases to trimming and J lost 6 bases; unmatched junction nucleotides: 10. Germline V gene lookup returns CDR1 SGHTA and CDR2 FQGNSA.

CDR3 nucleotide sequence: TGCGCCAGCAGCCCCGGGACCCCGTCCTACGAGCAGTACTTC. Protein sequence: CASSPGTPSYEQYF. V gene TRBV5-1 combines with J gene TRBJ2-7; D possibly uses TRBD1 or TRBD2 (5 bases each). Germline CDR1 reads SGHRS; CDR2 reads YFSETQ. The V end was cut by 4 bases, the J end by 1 base, with 12 bases between. The CDR3 has 14 amino acids.

The rearrangement links TRBV4-1 to TRBJ2-5; D is unresolved. Trimming left V 4 bases short and J 5 bases short, with 11 bases between. Germline CDR1 MGHRA, CDR2 YSYEKL. CDR3 size: 13 residues. The CDR3 DNA follows: TGCGCCAGCAGCCTACTGCTCGGGGAGACCCAGTACTTC. It specifies CASSLLLGETQYF.

This clone appeared a few times. The same CDR3 also results from other DNA sequences found in this sample. This chain links TRBV5-1 with TRBJ2-1; TRBD2 agrees at 7 bases. Germline CDR1 and CDR2: SGHRS and YFSETQ. The CDR3 extends over 15 amino acids. The V and J ends lost 0 bases and 7 bases, in that order; junction bases with no gene match: 7. In nucleotides, the CDR3 is TGCGCCAGCAGCTTGGGCGGACTAGAGATAAATGAGCAGTTCTTC. As protein: CASSLGGLEINEQFF.

The chain uses TRBV5-1 and TRBJ2-7; the match to TRBD1 covers 9 bases. Trimming removed 0 bases from V and 6 bases from J; junction bases left unmatched: 4. Germline V lookup: CDR1 SGHRS, CDR2 YFSETQ. This CDR3 region has 14 residues. CDR3 in DNA: TGCGCCAGCAGCTTGGTACAGGGGGCCGGCGAGCAGTACTTC. Translation gives CASSLVQGAGEQYF.